The present TCR beta chain was sequenced within a study of T cells in Graves' hyperthyroidism and ophthalmopathy. General study points: Most thyroid clonotypes expanded above 0.001 were also detected in blood.

Each diagnosis drew on symptoms, thyroxine, TRAb, thyroid ultrasound and orbital computed tomography findings. Researchers took RNA transcripts and amplified the TCR beta CDR3 regions from them. RT-PCR in the first round (using the HTBI primer set) targeted the TCR CDR3. TCRdb passed the multiplex PCR reads through MiXCR, listing each CDR3 protein once. The table records under 450,000 distinct CDR3 sequences, roughly 15% of them present only once. There are 13 residues in the CDR3. The V and J ends lost 6 bases and 5 bases respectively, with 14 bases between them. Germline lookup yields CDR1 LNHDA and CDR2 SQIVND (reference sequence). This clonotype has more than one count but fewer than ten. As yet, its antigen is unknown.

Sequencing was done on a sample of blood. The gene calls are TRBV19 and TRBJ2-7; possible D gene TRBD1, 5 bases. The origin of this receptor is a young woman with Graves' hyperthyroidism that later progressed to Graves' ophthalmopathy. The CDR3 DNA follows: TGTGCCAGTAGCAATGCAGGGTACCACGAGCAGTACTTC. Translating it yields CASSNAGYHEQYF.